The T cell receptor beta chain described here comes from a study of blood T cells in healthy people across ages. Then a second PCR, running roughly 7 to 11 cycles, was carried out with a sample-barcoded 5' primer and a J-beta primer mix. In TCRdb, the 5' RACE reads were re-called with MiXCR into one record per CDR3 protein. The repertoire includes 790,000 or so distinct CDR3 sequences, approximately 60% of them detected once, and around 24% sits in the top ten. CDR3 length equals 13 residues. With 2 bases clipped from V and 9 bases from J, the junction kept 3 bases outside the gene matches. Germline V gene data show CDR1 as SGDLS and CDR2 as YYNGEE.

The sequence derives from a man aged 40-49 years in good health. The chain recombines TRBV9 with TRBJ2-7, with TRBD2 identical over 12 bases. Sequenced: blood. In DNA form, the CDR3 reads TGTGCCAGCAGCGTCGGACTAGCGGGACTGCAGTACTTC. Translated, it gives CASSVGLAGLQYF.